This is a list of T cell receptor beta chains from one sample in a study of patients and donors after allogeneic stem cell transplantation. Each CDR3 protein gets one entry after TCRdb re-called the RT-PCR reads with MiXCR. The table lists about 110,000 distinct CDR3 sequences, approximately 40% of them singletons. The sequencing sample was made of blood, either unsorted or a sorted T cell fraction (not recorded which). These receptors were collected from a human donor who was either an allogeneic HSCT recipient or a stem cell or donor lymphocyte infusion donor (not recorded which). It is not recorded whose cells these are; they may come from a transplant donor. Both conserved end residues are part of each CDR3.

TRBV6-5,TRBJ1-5,CASSPGQGRRSNQPQHF
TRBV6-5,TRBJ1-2,CASRGAPYGYTF
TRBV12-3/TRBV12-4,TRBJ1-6,CASSRGGPIYNSPLHF
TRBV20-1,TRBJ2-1,CSARRPGLAGGLNEQFF
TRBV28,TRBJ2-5,CASRRQFSKETQYF
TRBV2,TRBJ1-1,CASLDRRLNTEAFF
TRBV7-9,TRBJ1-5,CASSSTGGDQPQHF
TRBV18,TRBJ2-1,CASSPRSTGDYNEQFF
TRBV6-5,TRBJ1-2,CASSYRGLANYGYTF
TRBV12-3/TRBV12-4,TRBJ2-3,CASSHSSIPDTQYF
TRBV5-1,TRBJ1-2,CASSRWVGQSYGYTF
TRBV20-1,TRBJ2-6,CSARQATIAPGANVLTF
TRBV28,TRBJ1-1,CASSLEGPQNTEAFF
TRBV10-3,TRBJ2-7,CAISPRATYEQYF
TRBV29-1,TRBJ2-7,CSVAGPYRGQPLKSFYEQYF
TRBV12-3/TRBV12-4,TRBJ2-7,CASSHYPPSNEQYF
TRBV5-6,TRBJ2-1,CASSYRPGLPYNEQFF
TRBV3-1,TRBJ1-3,CASSHHGTARSGNTIYF
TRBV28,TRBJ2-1,CASSLKALEQFF
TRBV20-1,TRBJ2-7,CSATDSRFPYEQYF
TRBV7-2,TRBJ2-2,CASSLVRGDTGELFF
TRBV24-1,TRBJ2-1,CATSEGGLTYNEQFF
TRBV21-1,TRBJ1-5,CASSISDPPTNQPQHF
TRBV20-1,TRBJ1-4,CSARAVLSEKEKLFF
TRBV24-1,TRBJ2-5,CATSARTKETQYF
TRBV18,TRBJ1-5,CASSPTVGQPQHF
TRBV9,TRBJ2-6,CASSVGGSSGANVLTF
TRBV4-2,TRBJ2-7,CASSQVLAGYYEQYF
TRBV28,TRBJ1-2,CASSSGQIYGGYTF
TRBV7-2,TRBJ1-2,CASSLWDGYTF
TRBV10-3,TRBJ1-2,CAISETGRGGYTF
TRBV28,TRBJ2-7,CASTAASGYEQYF
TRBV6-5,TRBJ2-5,CASSYRRLAPETQYF
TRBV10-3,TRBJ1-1,CAISESRTRLNTEAFF
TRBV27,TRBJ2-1,CASSSDPGTGYNEQFF
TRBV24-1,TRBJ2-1,CATSHGALNEQFF
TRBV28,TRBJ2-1,CASSSYRGRGNEQFF
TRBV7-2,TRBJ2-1,CASSARGGRGNEQFF
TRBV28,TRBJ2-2,CASSFREGNTGELFF
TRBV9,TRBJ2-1,CASSARPREISEQFF
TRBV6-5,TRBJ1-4,CASSYSMLSPGEKLFF
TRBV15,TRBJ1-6,CATSRDEGVGYNSPLHF
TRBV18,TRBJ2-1,CASSPRDGKNEQFF
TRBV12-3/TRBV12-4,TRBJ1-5,CASSFGQLYGNQPQHF
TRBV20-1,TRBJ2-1,CSAPRRLAGEQFF
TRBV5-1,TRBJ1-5,CASSLGTGYNQPQHF
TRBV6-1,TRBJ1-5,CASSLGPLEGSQPQHF
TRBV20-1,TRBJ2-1,CSARISGRTNEQFF
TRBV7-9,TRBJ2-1,CASSPSGRASSSYNEQFF
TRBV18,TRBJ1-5,CASSRGTVGQPQHF
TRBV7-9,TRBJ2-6,CASSTEGGSGANVLTF
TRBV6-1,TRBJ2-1,CASRTGFAYNEQFF
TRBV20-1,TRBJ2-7,CSATAGTYSYEQYF